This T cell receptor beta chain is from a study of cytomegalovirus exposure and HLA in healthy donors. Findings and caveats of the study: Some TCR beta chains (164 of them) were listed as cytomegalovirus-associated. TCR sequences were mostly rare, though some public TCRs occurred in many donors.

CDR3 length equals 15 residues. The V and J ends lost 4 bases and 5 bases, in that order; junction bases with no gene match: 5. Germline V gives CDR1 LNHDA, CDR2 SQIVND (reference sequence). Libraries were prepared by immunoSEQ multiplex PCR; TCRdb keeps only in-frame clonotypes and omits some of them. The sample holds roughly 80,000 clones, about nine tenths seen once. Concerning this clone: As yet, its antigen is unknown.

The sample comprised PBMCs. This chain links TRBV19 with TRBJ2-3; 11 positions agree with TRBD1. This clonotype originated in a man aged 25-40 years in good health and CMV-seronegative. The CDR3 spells CASSTRTGGLDTQYF. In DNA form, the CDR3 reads TGTGCCAGTAGTACCCGGACAGGGGGCTTAGATACGCAGTATTTT.